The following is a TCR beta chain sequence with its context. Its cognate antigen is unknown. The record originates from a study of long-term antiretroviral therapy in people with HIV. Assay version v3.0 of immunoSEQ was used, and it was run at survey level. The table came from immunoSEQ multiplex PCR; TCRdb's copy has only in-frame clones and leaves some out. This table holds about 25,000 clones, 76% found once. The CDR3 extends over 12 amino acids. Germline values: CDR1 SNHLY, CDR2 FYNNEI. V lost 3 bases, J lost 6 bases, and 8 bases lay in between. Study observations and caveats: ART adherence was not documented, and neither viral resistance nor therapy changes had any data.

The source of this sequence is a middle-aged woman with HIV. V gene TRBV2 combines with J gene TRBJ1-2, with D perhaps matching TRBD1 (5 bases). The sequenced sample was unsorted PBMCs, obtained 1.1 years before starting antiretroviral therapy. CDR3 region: CASSDGGNGYTF. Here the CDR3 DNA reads TGTGCCAGCAGTGATGGGGGGAATGGCTACACCTTC.